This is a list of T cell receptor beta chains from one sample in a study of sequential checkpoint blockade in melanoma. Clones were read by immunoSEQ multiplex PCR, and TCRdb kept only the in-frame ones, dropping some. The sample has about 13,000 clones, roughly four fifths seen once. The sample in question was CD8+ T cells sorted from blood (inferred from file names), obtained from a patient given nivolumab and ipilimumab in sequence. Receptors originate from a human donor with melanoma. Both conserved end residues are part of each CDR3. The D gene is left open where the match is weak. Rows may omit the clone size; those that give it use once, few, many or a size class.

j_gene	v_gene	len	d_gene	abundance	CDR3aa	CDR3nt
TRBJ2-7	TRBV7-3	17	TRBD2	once	CASSPGDSRGRAREQYF	TGTGCCAGCAGCCCGGGCGATAGTCGCGGGAGGGCTCGCGAGCAGTACTTC
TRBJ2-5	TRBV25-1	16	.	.	CASSEQPLSIQETQYF	TGTGCCAGCAGTGAACAGCCACTATCAATCCAAGAGACCCAGTACTTC
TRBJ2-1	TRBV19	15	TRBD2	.	CASKTSDSSYNEQFF	TGTGCCAGTAAAACTAGCGACAGCTCCTACAATGAGCAGTTCTTC
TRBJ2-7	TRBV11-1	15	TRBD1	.	CASSNRDRGNYEQYF	TGTGCCAGCAGCAACCGGGACAGGGGAAACTACGAGCAGTACTTC
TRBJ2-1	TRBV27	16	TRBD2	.	CASSLLLAPHYNEQFF	TGTGCCAGCAGTTTATTACTAGCGCCCCATTACAATGAGCAGTTCTTC
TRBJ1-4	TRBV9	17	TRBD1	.	CASSLHDRASTNEKLFF	TGTGCCAGCAGCTTACACGACAGGGCCTCAACTAATGAAAAACTGTTTTTT
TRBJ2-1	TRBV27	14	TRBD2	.	CASSFGGVFNEQFF	TGTGCCAGCAGTTTTGGGGGGGTTTTCAATGAGCAGTTCTTC
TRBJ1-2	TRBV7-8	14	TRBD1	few	CASSTGTGGYGYTF	TGTGCCAGCAGCACCGGGACAGGGGGCTATGGCTACACCTTC
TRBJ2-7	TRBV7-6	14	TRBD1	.	CASSSPGTGAEQYF	TGTGCCAGCAGCTCACCCGGGACAGGAGCCGAGCAGTACTTC
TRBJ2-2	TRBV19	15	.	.	CASSRARQRTGELFF	TGTGCCAGTAGTAGGGCGAGACAGAGAACCGGGGAGCTGTTTTTT
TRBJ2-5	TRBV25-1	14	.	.	CASSPWANQETQYF	TGTGCCAGCTCCCCTTGGGCCAACCAAGAGACCCAGTACTTC
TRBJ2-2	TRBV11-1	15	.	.	CASSNPMGRNGELFF	TGTGCCAGCAGCAACCCAATGGGGAGGAACGGGGAGCTGTTTTTT
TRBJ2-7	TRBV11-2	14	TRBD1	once	CASSSGQGGYEQYF	TGTGCCAGCAGCTCTGGACAGGGCGGGTACGAGCAGTACTTC